This is a list of T cell receptor beta chains from one sample in a study of blood T cell repertoires in COVID-19. Using immunoSEQ multiplex PCR, the repertoire was profiled, and TCRdb retains in-frame clones only, with some absent. The data show about 380,000 clones, with about 87% seen just once and 1.3% held by the top ten. Sequenced input: PBMCs or T cells enriched from blood (not recorded which). The receptors stem from a young man who had recovered from COVID-19. Each CDR3 is given with its conserved first and last residue. The D gene is left open where the match is weak. Size is stated for part of the rows, as once, few or many counts, or as a class when the clone is expanded.

CDR3aa	d_gene	abundance	v_gene	j_gene
CASTSLGGNQPQHF	NA	once	TRBV28	TRBJ1-5
CASSDQIGGFGYTF	NA	NA	TRBV18	TRBJ1-2
CAWSFGQGTGGYTF	TRBD1	NA	TRBV30	TRBJ1-2
CASSYKGGETQYF	NA	NA	TRBV6-2/TRBV6-3	TRBJ2-5
CASRRVESGELFF	NA	NA	TRBV10-3	TRBJ2-2
CASSDRDRGSNF	TRBD1	NA	TRBV6-1	TRBJ2-5
CASSIGGNGYTF	NA	NA	TRBV19	TRBJ1-2
CASSLPLAGNRNQVTEAFF	NA	NA	TRBV13	TRBJ1-1
CASSRLREIGSPLHF	NA	NA	TRBV6-5	TRBJ1-6
CAVRDNGYEQYF	NA	NA	TRBV30	TRBJ2-7
CASSLTGSNQPQHF	NA	NA	TRBV25-1	TRBJ1-5
CASSLRGERANVLTF	TRBD2	NA	TRBV3-1/TRBV3-2	TRBJ2-6
CASSLAQDGYTF	NA	NA	TRBV7-2	TRBJ1-2
CASSGSQGSYGYTF	TRBD1	NA	TRBV27	TRBJ1-2
CASSVASNTEAFF	NA	NA	TRBV9	TRBJ1-1
CASSLGQGDRYEQYF	TRBD1	NA	TRBV19	TRBJ2-7
CASSGGPYEAFF	NA	NA	TRBV2	TRBJ1-1
CASSTGGANYGYTF	NA	NA	TRBV19	TRBJ1-2
CAWRGRGMGREQYF	NA	NA	TRBV30	TRBJ2-7